Listed here are 2 T cell receptor beta chains from one sample, sequenced in a study of persistence of HIV-infected CD4 T cells. This was the immunoSEQ version 4 assay in survey mode. The protocol was immunoSEQ multiplex PCR, while the TCRdb copy is restricted to in-frame clones and leaves out a portion. The data hold just under 20,000 clones, with about 84% observed a single time. The stimulus was lysate of CMV-infected fibroblasts, approximately 9.6 ug/mL. Sorting selected CD4+ T cells upregulating both CD40 ligand and CD69. These receptors' targets are unknown. The input for sequencing was CD4+ T cells sorted from PBMCs after approximately 19-hour stimulation, taken from a patient who received antiretroviral therapy. Receptors were obtained from an adult man with HIV who was CMV-seropositive.

The chain joins TRBV12-3 or TRBV12-4 to TRBJ2-2, with D perhaps TRBD2 (5 bases). V was cut by 7 bases and J by 7 bases, with 13 bases left in between. This CDR3 contains 13 residues. The CDR3 spells CASTPDAGGELFF. CDR3 bases: TGTGCCAGCACCCCGGACGCGGGCGGGGAGCTGTTTTTT.

The chain carries TRBV3-1 (or the pseudogene TRBV3-2) and TRBJ1-2; TRBD1 agrees at 9 bases. V lost 1 base to trimming and J lost 9 bases; unmatched junction nucleotides: 9. Germline assignment: CDR1 LGHDT and CDR2 YNNKEL (reference sequence). CDR3 size: 15 residues. The CDR3 sequence is CASSQGHRGQNSYTF. The DNA for the CDR3 is TGTGCCAGCAGCCAAGGGCACAGGGGGCAGAATAGCTACACCTTC.